Listed here are 4 T cell receptor beta chains from one sample, sequenced in a study of shared clonotypes between healthy human individuals. The naive CD8 population came from CD45RO-negative cells selected for CCR7, without terminally differentiated effector memory CD45RA+ cells. Using immunoSEQ multiplex PCR, the repertoire was profiled, and TCRdb retains in-frame clones only, with some absent. The sample holds 1.5 million to 2.5 million clones; less than 95% are singletons and the top ten take 1.2%. Material for sequencing was naive CD8+ T cells sorted from blood. The receptor set was obtained from a man between 18 and 35 years old in good health.

Concerning this clone: Other DNA sequences in this sample translate to the same CDR3. The CDR3 bases are TGTGCCAGCAGCGCGGGACTAGGTGCCTACGAGCAGTACTTC. This gives the protein CASSAGLGAYEQYF. The chain recombines TRBV9 with TRBJ2-7, with 8 bases fitting TRBD2. The trim removed 3 bases at V and 2 bases at J, leaving 4 bases unmatched. The germline V gene encodes CDR1 SGDLS and CDR2 YYNGEE. This CDR3 is 14 amino acids long.

This clone was recorded only once. The chain couples TRBV5-5 to TRBJ1-1, with TRBD1 as a possible D gene (5 bases). There are 15 residues in the CDR3. CDR1 is SGHKS, CDR2 YYEKEE, per germline (reference sequence). Trimming stripped 4 bases from V and 2 bases from J, with 15 bases between. Here the CDR3 DNA reads TGTGCCAGCAGCCCCCCTGCAGGGTCCAACACTGAAGCTTTCTTT. It specifies CASSPPAGSNTEAFF.

This clone was seen once. The rearrangement uses TRBV4-1 and TRBJ2-1; D unresolved. From germline, CDR1 is MGHRA and CDR2 YSYEKL. Trimming removed 8 bases from V and 6 bases from J, with 8 bases in between. The CDR3 has 11 residues. Here the CDR3 DNA reads TGCGCCAGCGCTTTCGGCAATGAGCAGTTCTTC. It is translated as CASAFGNEQFF.

The rearrangement links TRBV28 to TRBJ2-7; D call uncertain. The CDR3 length is 12 residues. The germline V gene has CDR1 MDHEN and CDR2 SYDVKM. Trimming stripped 11 bases from V and 1 base from J, with 12 bases between. The CDR3 is CAGAGDSYEQYF. The CDR3 DNA reads as TGTGCCGGCGCTGGTGATTCCTACGAGCAGTACTTC. The full variable domain, rest sourced from reference TRBV28 and TRBJ2-7, is DVKVTQSSRYLVKRTGEKVFLECVQDMDHENMFWYRQDPGLGLRLIYFSYDVKMKEKGDIPEGYSVSREKKERFSLILESASTNQTSMYLCAGAGDSYEQYFGPGTRLTVT.